This entry describes one TCR beta chain. This specimen belongs to a study of blood T cell repertoires in COVID-19. Overall study: Sample material is recorded as cDNA or gDNA derived from T cells, B-cell-depleted T cells, or PBMCs.

The CDR3 spans 16 residues. Germline values: CDR1 SGHRS, CDR2 YFSETQ. Trimming took off 4 bases at V and 4 bases at J, with 20 bases between the two ends. Assay used: immunoSEQ multiplex PCR; TCRdb lists only in-frame clones, some missing. This sample yields a few hundred thousand clones, of which about 86% are seen a single time; roughly 2.2% belongs to the top ten. The chain couples TRBV5-1 to TRBJ1-1; no reliable D call. The sample comprised peripheral blood. This receptor was taken from a woman in her forties or fifties with acute or convalescent COVID-19. CDR3 sequence: CASSADISSIGTEAFF. The DNA for the CDR3 is TGCGCCAGCAGCGCCGACATATCGTCAATAGGCACTGAAGCTTTCTTT.